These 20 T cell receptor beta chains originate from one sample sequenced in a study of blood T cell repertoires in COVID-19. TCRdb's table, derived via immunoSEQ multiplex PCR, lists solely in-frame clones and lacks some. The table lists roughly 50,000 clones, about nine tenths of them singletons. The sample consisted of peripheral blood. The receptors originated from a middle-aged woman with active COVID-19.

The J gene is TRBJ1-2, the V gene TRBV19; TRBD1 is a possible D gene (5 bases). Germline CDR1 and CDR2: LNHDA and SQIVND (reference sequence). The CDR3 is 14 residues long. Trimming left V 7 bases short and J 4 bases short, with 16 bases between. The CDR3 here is CASKDIPRGYGYTF. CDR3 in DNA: TGTGCCAGTAAAGACATCCCAAGGGGCTATGGCTACACCTTC.

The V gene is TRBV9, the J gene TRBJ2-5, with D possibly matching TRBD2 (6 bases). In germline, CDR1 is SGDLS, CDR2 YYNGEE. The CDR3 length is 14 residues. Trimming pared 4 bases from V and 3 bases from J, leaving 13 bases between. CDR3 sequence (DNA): TGTGCCAGCAGCTCCCGGACGGGGGAAGAGACCCAGTACTTC. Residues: CASSSRTGEETQYF.

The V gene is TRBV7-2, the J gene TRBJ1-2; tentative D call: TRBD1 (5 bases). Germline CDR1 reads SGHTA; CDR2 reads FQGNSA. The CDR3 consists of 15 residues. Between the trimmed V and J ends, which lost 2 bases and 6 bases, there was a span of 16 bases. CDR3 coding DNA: TGTGCCAGCAGCTTAAGTGTGAGACAGCCCGATGGCTACACCTTC. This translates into CASSLSVRQPDGYTF.

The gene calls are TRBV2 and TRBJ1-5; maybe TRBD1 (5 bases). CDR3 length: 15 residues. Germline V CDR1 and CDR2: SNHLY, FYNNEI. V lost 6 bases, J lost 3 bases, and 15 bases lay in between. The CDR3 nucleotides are TGTGCCAGCAGGATCTCGGGACTCCACAATCAGCCCCAGCATTTT. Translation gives CASRISGLHNQPQHF.

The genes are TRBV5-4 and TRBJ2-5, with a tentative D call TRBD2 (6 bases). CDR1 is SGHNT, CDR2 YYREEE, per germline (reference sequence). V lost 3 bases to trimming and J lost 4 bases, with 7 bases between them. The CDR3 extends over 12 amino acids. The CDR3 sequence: CASSSEGETQYF. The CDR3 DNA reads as TGTGCCAGCAGCTCGGAGGGAGAGACCCAGTACTTC.

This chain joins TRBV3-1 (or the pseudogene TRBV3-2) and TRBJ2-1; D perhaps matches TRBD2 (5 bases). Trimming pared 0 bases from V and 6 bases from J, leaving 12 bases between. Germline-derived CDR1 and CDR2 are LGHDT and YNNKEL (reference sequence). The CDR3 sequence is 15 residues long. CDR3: CASSQESSRGNEQFF. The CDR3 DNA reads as TGTGCCAGCAGCCAAGAGTCGAGCCGGGGCAATGAGCAGTTCTTC.

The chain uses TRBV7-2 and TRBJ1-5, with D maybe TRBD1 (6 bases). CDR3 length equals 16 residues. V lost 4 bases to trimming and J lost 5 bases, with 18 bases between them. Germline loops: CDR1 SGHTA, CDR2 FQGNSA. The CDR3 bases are TGTGCCAGCAGCTCCCGGGACATACAAACCGATCAGCCCCAGCATTTT. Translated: CASSSRDIQTDQPQHF. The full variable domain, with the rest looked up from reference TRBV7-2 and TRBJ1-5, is GAGVSQSPSNKVTEKGKDVELRCDPISGHTALYWYRQSLGQGLEFLIYFQGNSAPDKSGLPSDRFSAERTGGSVSTLTIQRTQQEDSAVYLCASSSRDIQTDQPQHFGDGTRLSIL.

In nucleotides, the CDR3 is TGTGCCAGCAGTTTTCAGGGGGAGGTAGGCACAGATACGCAGTATTTT. Its translation: CASSFQGEVGTDTQYF. This chain uses TRBV27 with TRBJ2-3, with D perhaps TRBD1 (7 bases). V was trimmed by 3 bases and J by 1 base, leaving 14 bases between them. Germline CDR1 is MNHEY and CDR2 is SMNVEV (reference sequence). The CDR3 is 16 amino acids.

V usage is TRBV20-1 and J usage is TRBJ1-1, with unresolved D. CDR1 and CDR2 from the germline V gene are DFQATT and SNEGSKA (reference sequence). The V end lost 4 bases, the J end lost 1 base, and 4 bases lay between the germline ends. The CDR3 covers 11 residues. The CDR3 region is CSATGNTEAFF. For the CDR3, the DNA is TGCAGTGCTACGGGGAACACTGAAGCTTTCTTT.

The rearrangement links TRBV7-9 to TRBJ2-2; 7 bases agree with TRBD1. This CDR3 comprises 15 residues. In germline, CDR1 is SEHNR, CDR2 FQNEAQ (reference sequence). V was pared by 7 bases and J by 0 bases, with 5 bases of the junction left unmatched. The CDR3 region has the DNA TGTGCCAGCACCAAAGGGGGCTCGAACACCGGGGAGCTGTTTTTT. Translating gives CASTKGGSNTGELFF.

The CDR3 sequence is CASSGTGSYNEQFF. The CDR3 DNA sequence: TGTGCCAGCAGTGGGACAGGGTCCTACAATGAGCAGTTCTTC. The rearrangement links TRBV2 to TRBJ2-1; 8 nucleotides line up with TRBD1. The trim removed 4 bases at V and 1 base at J, leaving 0 bases unmatched. Germline assignment: CDR1 SNHLY and CDR2 FYNNEI. The CDR3 totals 14 residues.

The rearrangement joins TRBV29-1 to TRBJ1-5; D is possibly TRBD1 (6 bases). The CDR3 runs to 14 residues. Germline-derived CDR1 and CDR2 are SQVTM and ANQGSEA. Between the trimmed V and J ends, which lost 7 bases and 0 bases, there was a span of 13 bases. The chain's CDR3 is CSAVTGNSNQPQHF. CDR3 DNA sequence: TGCAGCGCCGTAACAGGGAATAGCAATCAGCCCCAGCATTTT.

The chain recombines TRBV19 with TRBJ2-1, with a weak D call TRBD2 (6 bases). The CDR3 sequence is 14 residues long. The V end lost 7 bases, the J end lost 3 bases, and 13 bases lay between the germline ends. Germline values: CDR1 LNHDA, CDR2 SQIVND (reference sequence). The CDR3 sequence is CASTAGGGYNEQFF. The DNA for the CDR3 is TGTGCCAGTACGGCCGGGGGAGGCTACAATGAGCAGTTCTTC.

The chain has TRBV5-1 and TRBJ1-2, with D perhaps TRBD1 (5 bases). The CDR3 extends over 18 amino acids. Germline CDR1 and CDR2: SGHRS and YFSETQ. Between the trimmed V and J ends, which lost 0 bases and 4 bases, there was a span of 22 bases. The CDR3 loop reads CASSLAPGLKETIYGYTF. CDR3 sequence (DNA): TGCGCCAGCAGCTTGGCACCGGGACTAAAAGAAACAATCTATGGCTACACCTTC.

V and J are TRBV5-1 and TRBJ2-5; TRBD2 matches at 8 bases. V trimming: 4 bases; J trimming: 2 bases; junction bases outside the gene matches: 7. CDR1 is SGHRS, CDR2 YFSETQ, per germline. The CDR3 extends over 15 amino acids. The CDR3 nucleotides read TGCGCCAGCAGCCCAGAAGGACTAGCTCAAGAGACCCAGTACTTC. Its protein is CASSPEGLAQETQYF.

Here the CDR3 DNA reads TGTGCCACTACCAACGGGATGCCCACAGATACGCAGTATTTT. This codes for CATTNGMPTDTQYF. This chain uses TRBV5-6 with TRBJ2-3; D may be TRBD2 (5 bases). In germline, CDR1 is SGHDT, CDR2 YYEEEE. The CDR3 sequence is 14 residues long. Trimming took 9 bases from V and 2 from J, leaving 16 bases between them.

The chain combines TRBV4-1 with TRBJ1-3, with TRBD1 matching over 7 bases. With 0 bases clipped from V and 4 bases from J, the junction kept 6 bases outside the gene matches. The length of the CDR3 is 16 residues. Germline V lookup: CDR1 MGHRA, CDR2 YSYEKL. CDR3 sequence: CASSQDEGATGNTIYF. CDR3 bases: TGCGCCAGCAGCCAAGATGAGGGGGCGACCGGAAACACCATATATTTT.

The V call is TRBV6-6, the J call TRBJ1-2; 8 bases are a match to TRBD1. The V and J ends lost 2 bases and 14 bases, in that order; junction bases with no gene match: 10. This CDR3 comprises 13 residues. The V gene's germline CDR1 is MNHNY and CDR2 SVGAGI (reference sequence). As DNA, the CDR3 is TGTGCCAGCAGTTACGGGACGGACAGGGTGGGTACCTTC. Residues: CASSYGTDRVGTF.

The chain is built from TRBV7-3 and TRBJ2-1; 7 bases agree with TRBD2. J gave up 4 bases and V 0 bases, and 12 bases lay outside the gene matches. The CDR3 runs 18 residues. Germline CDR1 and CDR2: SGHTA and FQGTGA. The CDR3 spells CASSLTPPASGVYNEQFF. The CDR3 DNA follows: TGTGCCAGCAGCTTAACCCCCCCCGCCAGCGGGGTATACAATGAGCAGTTCTTC.

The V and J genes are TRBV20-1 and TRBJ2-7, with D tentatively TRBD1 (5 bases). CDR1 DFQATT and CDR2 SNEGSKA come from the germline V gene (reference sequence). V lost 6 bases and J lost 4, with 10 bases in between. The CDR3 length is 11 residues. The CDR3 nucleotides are TGCAGTGCCCAAACAGGTTACGAGCAGTACTTC. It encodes CSAQTGYEQYF.